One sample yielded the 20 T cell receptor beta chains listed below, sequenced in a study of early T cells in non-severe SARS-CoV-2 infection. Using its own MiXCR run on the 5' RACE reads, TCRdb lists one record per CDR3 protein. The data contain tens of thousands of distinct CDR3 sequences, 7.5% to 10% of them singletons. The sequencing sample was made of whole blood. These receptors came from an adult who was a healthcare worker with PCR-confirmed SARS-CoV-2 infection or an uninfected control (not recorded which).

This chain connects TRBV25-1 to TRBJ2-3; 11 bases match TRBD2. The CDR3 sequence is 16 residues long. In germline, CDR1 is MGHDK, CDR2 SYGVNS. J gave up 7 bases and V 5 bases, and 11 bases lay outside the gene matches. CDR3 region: CASSPHTSGSSYTQYF. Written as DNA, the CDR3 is TGTGCCAGCAGTCCCCACACTAGCGGGAGCTCGTATACGCAGTATTTT.

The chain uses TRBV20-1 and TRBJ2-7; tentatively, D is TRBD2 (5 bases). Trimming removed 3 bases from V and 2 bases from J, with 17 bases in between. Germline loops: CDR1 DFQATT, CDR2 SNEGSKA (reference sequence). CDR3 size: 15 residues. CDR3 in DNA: TGCAGTGCTAGGAGAACGAGCGGCACGGCCTACGAGCAGTACTTC. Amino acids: CSARRTSGTAYEQYF.

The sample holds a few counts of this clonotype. CDR3 DNA sequence: TGTGCCAGCAGTCCAAGGACAGGGAACACCGGGGAGCTGTTTTTT. Protein: CASSPRTGNTGELFF. The V gene is TRBV12-3 or TRBV12-4, the J gene TRBJ2-2; 7 bases line up with TRBD1. The length of the CDR3 is 15 residues. Unmatched junction bases numbered 4, after V lost 5 bases and J lost 1 base.

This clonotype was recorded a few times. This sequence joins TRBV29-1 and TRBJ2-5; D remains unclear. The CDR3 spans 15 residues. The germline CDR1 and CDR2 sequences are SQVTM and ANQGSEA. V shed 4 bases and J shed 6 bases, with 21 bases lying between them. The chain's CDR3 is CSVGGGSLGTQTQYF. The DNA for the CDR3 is TGCAGCGTTGGCGGTGGTAGCTTAGGAACGCAGACCCAGTACTTC.

The CDR3 bases are TGCGCCAGCAGGGAGGACTATTCTTCGGGAAGAGAGACCCAGTACTTC. Translated: CASREDYSSGRETQYF. The chain has TRBV5-1 and TRBJ2-5, with a weak D call TRBD2 (6 bases). The V end lost 5 bases, the J end lost 4 bases, and 21 bases lay between the germline ends. The germline V gene has CDR1 SGHRS and CDR2 YFSETQ. CDR3 size: 16 residues.

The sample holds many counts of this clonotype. CDR3: CASSIGGQETQYF. In DNA, the CDR3 is TGTGCCAGTAGTATAGGTGGGCAAGAGACCCAGTACTTC. The genes are TRBV19 and TRBJ2-5; D is undetermined. The CDR3 length is 13 residues. Per germline, CDR1 LNHDA and CDR2 SQIVND (reference sequence). Trimming took 1 base from V and 2 from J, leaving 5 bases between them. Combining the CDR3 with reference TRBV19 and TRBJ2-5 gives the whole variable domain DGGITQSPKYLFRKEGQNVTLSCEQNLNHDAMYWYRQDPGQGLRLIYYSQIVNDFQKGDIAEGYSVSREKKESFPLTVTSAQKNPTAFYLCASSIGGQETQYFGPGTRLLVL.

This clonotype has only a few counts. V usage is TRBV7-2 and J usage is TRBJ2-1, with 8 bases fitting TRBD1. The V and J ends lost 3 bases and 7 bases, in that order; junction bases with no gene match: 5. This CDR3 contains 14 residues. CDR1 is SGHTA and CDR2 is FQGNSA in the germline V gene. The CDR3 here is CASSFQGAGNEQFF. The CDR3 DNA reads TGTGCCAGCAGCTTCCAGGGGGCTGGAAATGAGCAGTTCTTC.

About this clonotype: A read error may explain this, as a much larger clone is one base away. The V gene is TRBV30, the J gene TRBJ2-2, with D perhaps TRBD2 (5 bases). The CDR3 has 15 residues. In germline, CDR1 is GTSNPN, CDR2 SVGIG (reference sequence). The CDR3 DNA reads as TGTGCCTGGAGTGTACACGGAGACAACACCGGGGAGCAGTTTTTT. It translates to CAWSVHGDNTGEQFF.

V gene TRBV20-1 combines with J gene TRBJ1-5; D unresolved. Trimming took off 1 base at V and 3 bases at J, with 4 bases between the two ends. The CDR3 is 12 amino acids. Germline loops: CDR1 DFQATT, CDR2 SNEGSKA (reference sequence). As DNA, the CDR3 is TGCAGTGCTAGAGCGGCCAATCAGCCCCAGCATTTT. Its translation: CSARAANQPQHF.

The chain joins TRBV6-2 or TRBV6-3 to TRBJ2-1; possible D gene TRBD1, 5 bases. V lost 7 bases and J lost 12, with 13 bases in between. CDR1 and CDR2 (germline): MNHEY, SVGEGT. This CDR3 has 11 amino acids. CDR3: CASTAGMAQFF. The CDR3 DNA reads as TGTGCCAGCACCGCAGGGATGGCGCAGTTCTTC.

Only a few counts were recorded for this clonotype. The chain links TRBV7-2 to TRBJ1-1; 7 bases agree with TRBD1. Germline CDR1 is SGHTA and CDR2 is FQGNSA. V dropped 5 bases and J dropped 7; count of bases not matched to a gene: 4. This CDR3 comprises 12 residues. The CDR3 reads CASSLGQIEAFF. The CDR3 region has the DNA TGTGCCAGCAGCCTGGGACAGATTGAAGCTTTCTTT.

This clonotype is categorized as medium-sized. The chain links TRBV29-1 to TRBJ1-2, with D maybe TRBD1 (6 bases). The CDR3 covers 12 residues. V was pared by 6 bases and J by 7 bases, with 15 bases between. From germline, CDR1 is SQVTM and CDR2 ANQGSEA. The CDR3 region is CSVTRGPGGYTF. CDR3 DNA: TGCAGCGTCACCAGGGGCCCCGGTGGCTACACCTTC. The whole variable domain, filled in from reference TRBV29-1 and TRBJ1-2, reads SAVISQKPSRDICQRGTSLTIQCQVDSQVTMMFWYRQQPGQSLTLIATANQGSEATYESGFVIDKFPISRPNLTFSTLTVSNMSPEDSSIYLCSVTRGPGGYTFGSGTRLTVV.

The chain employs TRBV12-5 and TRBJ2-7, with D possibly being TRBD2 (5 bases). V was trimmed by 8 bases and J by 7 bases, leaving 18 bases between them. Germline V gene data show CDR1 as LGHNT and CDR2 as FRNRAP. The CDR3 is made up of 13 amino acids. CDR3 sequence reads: CASNVGPGYEQYF. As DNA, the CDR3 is TGTGCTAGTAACGTAGGGCCGGGGTATGAGCAGTACTTC.

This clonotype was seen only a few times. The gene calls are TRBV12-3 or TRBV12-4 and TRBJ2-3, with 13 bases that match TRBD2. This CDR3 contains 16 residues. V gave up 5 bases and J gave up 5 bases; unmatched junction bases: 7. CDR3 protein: CASSLGLAGVRDTQYF. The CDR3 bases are TGTGCCAGCAGTCTCGGACTAGCGGGAGTAAGAGATACGCAGTATTTT.

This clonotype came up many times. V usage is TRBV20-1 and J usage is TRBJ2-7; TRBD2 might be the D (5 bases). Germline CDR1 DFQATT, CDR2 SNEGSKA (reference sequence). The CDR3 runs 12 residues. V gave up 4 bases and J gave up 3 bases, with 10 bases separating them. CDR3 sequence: CSAKLDFYEQYF. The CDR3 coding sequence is TGCAGTGCTAAACTGGACTTCTACGAGCAGTACTTC.

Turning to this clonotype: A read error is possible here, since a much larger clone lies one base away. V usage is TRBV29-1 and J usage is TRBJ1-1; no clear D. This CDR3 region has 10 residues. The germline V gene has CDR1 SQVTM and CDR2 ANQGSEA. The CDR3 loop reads CYGTNTEAIF. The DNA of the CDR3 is TGCTACGGCACGAACACTGAAGCTATCTTT.

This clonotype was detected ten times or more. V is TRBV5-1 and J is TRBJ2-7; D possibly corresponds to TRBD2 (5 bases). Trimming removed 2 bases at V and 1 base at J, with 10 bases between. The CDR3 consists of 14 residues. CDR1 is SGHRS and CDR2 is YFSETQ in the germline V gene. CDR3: CASSLVRGSYEQYF. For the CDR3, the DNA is TGCGCCAGCAGCTTAGTGAGAGGGTCCTACGAGCAGTACTTC.

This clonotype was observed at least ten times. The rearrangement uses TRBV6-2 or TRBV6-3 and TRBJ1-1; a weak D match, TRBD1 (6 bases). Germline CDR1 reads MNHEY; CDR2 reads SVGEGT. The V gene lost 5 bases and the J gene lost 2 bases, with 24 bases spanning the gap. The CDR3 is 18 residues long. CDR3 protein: CASSKRGGLDGSNTEAFF. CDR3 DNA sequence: TGTGCCAGCAGTAAAAGGGGGGGATTGGACGGATCAAACACTGAAGCTTTCTTT.

The DNA of the CDR3 is TGCAGCGTTGGAGACCGAGGAAATCAGCCCCAGCATTTT. Its translation: CSVGDRGNQPQHF. The chain carries TRBV29-1 and TRBJ1-5, with D unresolved. Deletions cut 4 bases from V and 4 bases from J, with 11 bases between. The germline gives CDR1 SQVTM, CDR2 ANQGSEA. The CDR3 contains 13 residues.

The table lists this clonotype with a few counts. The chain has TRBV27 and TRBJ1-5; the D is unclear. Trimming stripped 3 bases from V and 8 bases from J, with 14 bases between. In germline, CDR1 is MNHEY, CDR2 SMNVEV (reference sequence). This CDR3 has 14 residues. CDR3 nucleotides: TGTGCCAGCAGTTTGTTCCCAATAATTAAGCCCCAGCATTTT. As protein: CASSLFPIIKPQHF.